This is a list of T cell receptor beta chains from one sample in a study of shared clonotypes between healthy human individuals. Sequenced by immunoSEQ multiplex PCR; TCRdb stores in-frame clones only, minus some. Of hundreds of thousands of clones in the sample, around three quarters are singletons; the top ten hold around 12%. Material for sequencing was PBMCs. Receptor source: a middle-aged woman in good health. Some clones in this sample may be carry-over from other donors' samples. CDR3s include the opening cysteine and the closing phenylalanine or tryptophan.

>TRBJ2-3|TRBV6-5
CASSYRRENPDTQYF
>TRBJ2-7|TRBV7-7
CASSPREGFYEQYF
>TRBJ1-2|TRBV7-9
CASSLFVEHYGYTF
>TRBJ2-7|TRBV9
CASSVVAGAYEQYF
>TRBJ2-5|TRBV28
CASSLQVQETQYF
>TRBJ2-2|TRBV5-8
CASSLWGTGGELFF
>TRBJ1-5|TRBV6-5
CASSYADNQPQHF
>TRBJ2-5|TRBV7-2
CASTYTTRETQYF
>TRBJ2-3|TRBV2
CASSEGPASSGTQYF
>TRBJ1-4|TRBV7-2
CASSLMAGTNEKLFF
>TRBJ2-4|TRBV6-6
CASRVSGTNIQYF
>TRBJ1-1|TRBV2
CASSVGTEAFF
>TRBJ2-7|TRBV15
CATSRVTGQGGRRAYEQYF
>TRBJ1-1|TRBV29-1
CSAPVGNGGTEAFF
>TRBJ2-2|TRBV7-9
CASSLRAGGKSGELFF
>TRBJ1-5|TRBV6-4
CASSPGTGVQPQHF
>TRBJ2-1|TRBV29-1
CSVSSGSSYNEQFF
>TRBJ2-2|TRBV2
CASSEEQGAVGELFF
>TRBJ1-1|TRBV9
CASSASSGPYAEAFF
>TRBJ2-1|TRBV2
CASSELAGEISEQFF
>TRBJ1-2|TRBV20-1
CSASRGEGYTF
>TRBJ1-1|TRBV27
CASSPIGLVRQGTEAFF
>TRBJ1-2|TRBV5-4
CASSLGGLYGYTF